Listed below are T cell receptor beta chains from one sample, sequenced in a study of cytomegalovirus exposure and HLA in healthy donors. Libraries were prepared by immunoSEQ multiplex PCR; TCRdb keeps only in-frame clonotypes and omits some of them. The repertoire has approximately 97,000 clones, less than 90% of them found once; the top ten carry 2.5% to 3%. Input material: PBMCs. These receptors all come from a man aged 35 to 55 in good health and CMV-seronegative. CDR3s include the opening cysteine and the closing phenylalanine or tryptophan. D genes are given only for firm matches. Clone sizes are given selectively: once, few, many, or a class where the clone is expanded.

>TRBV21-1|.|.|TRBJ1-6
TGTGCCAGCAGCAAAGAGGTCAGGTCCCTCTATAATTCACCCCTCCACTTT
CASSKEVRSLYNSPLHF
>TRBV4-1|.|TRBD1|TRBJ1-4
TGCGCCAGCAGCCAAGGGACAGGCCTCGGGAGACTGTTTTTT
CASSQGTGLGRLFF
>TRBV2|.|.|TRBJ2-7
TGTGCCAGCAGTGAATTGCGGGGACGGCCTATGGGCGAGCAGTACTTC
CASSELRGRPMGEQYF
>TRBV28|.|.|TRBJ1-2
TGTGCCATTCGTAAATCTTTTGGGCCGTTCGGCTACACCTTC
CAIRKSFGPFGYTF
>TRBV7-3|.|TRBD1|TRBJ1-2
TGTGCCAGCAGCCCCGGGGCAGGGGGCTATGGCTACACCTTC
CASSPGAGGYGYTF
>TRBV6-1|.|TRBD1|TRBJ2-1
TGTGCCAGCACTGAGACAGGGGTCTACAATGAGCAGTTCTTC
CASTETGVYNEQFF
>TRBV6-1|.|.|TRBJ2-7
TGTGCCAGCAGTATAAGGGACATTCGTACCTACGAGCAGTACTTC
CASSIRDIRTYEQYF
>TRBV19|.|.|TRBJ1-1
TGTGCCAGTAGTTTACGAACACAGGCTCGTTACACTGAAGCTTTCTTT
CASSLRTQARYTEAFF
>TRBV6-6|.|.|TRBJ1-1
TGTGCCAGCAGTTACGGAGCCACTGAAGCTTTCTTT
CASSYGATEAFF
>TRBV11-2|.|TRBD1|TRBJ2-7
TGTGCCAGCAGCTGGGGACAGGGGTTGTCCTACGAGCAGTACTTC
CASSWGQGLSYEQYF
>TRBV12-5|.|TRBD2|TRBJ2-4
TGTGCTAGTGGTTTGGAGCGGGGGCCCCCCGTGAAAAACATTCAGTACTTC
CASGLERGPPVKNIQYF
>TRBV5-1|.|.|TRBJ2-1
TGCGCCAGCAGCTTGGGGGCCCGTAATGAGCAGTTCTTC
CASSLGARNEQFF
>TRBV10-1|.|.|TRBJ2-2
TGCGCCAGCAGGTTGACAGAGCACACCGGGGAGCTGTTTTTT
CASRLTEHTGELFF
>TRBV11-2|.|.|TRBJ1-3
TGTGCCAGCAGCTTCGATGGGGGGAGCTCTGGAAACACCATATATTTT
CASSFDGGSSGNTIYF
>TRBV5-1|once|TRBD1|TRBJ1-2
TGCGCCAGCAGCTTGGCCGGGACAGGGAATGTTGATGGCTACACCTTC
CASSLAGTGNVDGYTF
>TRBV7-9|.|.|TRBJ2-3
TGTGCCAGCAGCTTAACTTGGGGGGTGACAGATACGCAGTATTTT
CASSLTWGVTDTQYF
>TRBV5-1|.|TRBD1|TRBJ1-1
TGCGCCAGCAGATTAACAGGGGGCATTACTGAAGCTTTCTTT
CASRLTGGITEAFF
>TRBV5-6|few|TRBD1|TRBJ2-5
TGTGCCAGCAGCTACATGACAGGGTTGGAGACCCAGTACTTC
CASSYMTGLETQYF
>TRBV4-3|.|TRBD1|TRBJ1-1
TGCGCCAGCAGCCAAGATCAGGGGGCCACTGAAGCTTTCTTT
CASSQDQGATEAFF
>TRBV18|.|.|TRBJ1-2
TGTGCCAGCTCACCTCTCCTCGCTACGTCCCGGGGGAACTATGGCTACACCTTC
CASSPLLATSRGNYGYTF
>TRBV7-9|.|.|TRBJ2-5
TGTGCCAGCAGCTTAGCACGCCGTCAGGAGACCCAGTACTTC
CASSLARRQETQYF
>TRBV2|.|.|TRBJ1-2
TGTGCCAGCAGGGTGGTAGTATATGGCTACACCTTC
CASRVVVYGYTF
>TRBV27|.|.|TRBJ1-2
TGTGCCAGCACTAAGTTCCAGGGGAACTATGGCTACACCTTC
CASTKFQGNYGYTF
>TRBV6-5|.|.|TRBJ2-1
TGTGCCAGCAGGAAGGGGGTGGGTGAGCAGTTCTTC
CASRKGVGEQFF
>TRBV27|.|.|TRBJ2-1
TGTGCCAGCAGTTCGTACCGGAGCTCCTACAATGAGCAGTTCTTC
CASSSYRSSYNEQFF
>TRBV5-6|.|TRBD1|TRBJ1-1
TGTGCCAGCAGAACCGGGACAGGGCTGGCTTTCTTT
CASRTGTGLAFF
>TRBV5-1|.|TRBD1|TRBJ2-7
TGCGCCAGCAGCTTTGGGACAGGGGTCTACGAGCAGTACTTC
CASSFGTGVYEQYF
>TRBV6-5|.|.|TRBJ2-2
TGTGCCAGCAGTGGGAGGGGGGAGCTGTTTTTT
CASSGRGELFF
>TRBV7-8|.|.|TRBJ2-1
TGTGCCAGCAGCCAGGGTTTATACAATGAGCAGTTCTTC
CASSQGLYNEQFF
>TRBV11-2|.|TRBD2|TRBJ2-1
TGTGCCAGCAGCTTAGGCGGGGGGCGGCACTCCTACAATGAGCAGTTCTTC
CASSLGGGRHSYNEQFF
>TRBV5-6|once|TRBD1|TRBJ1-2
TGTGCCAGCAGCTTGAGAGACAGGGTCTATGGCTACACCTTC
CASSLRDRVYGYTF
>TRBV29-1|.|TRBD1|TRBJ2-5
TGCAGCGTTTCGAGGACAGGGCTAGAGACCCAGTACTTC
CSVSRTGLETQYF